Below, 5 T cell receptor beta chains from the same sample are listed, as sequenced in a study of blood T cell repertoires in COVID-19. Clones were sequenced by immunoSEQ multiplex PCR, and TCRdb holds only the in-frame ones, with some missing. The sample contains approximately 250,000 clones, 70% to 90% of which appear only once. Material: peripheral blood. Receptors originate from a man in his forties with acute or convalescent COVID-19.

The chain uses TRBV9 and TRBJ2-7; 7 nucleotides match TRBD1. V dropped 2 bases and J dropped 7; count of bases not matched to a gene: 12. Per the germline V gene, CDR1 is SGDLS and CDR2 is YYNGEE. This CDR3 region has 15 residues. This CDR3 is CASSVTGAPREEQYF. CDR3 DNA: TGTGCCAGCAGCGTTACAGGGGCCCCAAGGGAGGAGCAGTACTTC.

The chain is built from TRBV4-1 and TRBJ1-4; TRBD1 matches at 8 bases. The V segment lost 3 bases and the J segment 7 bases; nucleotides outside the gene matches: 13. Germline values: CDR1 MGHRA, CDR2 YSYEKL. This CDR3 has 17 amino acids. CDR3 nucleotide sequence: TGCGCCAGCAGCCAGGAATCAGGGGGCCTCCGAGGTGAAAAACTGTTTTTT. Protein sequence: CASSQESGGLRGEKLFF.

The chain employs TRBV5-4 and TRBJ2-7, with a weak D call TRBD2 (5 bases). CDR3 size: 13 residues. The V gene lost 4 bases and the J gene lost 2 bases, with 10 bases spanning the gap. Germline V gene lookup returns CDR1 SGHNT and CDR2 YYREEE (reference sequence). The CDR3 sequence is CASSRGKTYEQYF. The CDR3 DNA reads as TGTGCCAGCAGCCGGGGTAAGACCTACGAGCAGTACTTC. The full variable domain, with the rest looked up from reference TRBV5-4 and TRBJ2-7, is ETGVTQSPTHLIKTRGQQVTLRCSSQSGHNTVSWYQQALGQGPQFIFQYYREEENGRGNFPPRFSGLQFPNYSSELNVNALELDDSALYLCASSRGKTYEQYFGPGTRLTVT.

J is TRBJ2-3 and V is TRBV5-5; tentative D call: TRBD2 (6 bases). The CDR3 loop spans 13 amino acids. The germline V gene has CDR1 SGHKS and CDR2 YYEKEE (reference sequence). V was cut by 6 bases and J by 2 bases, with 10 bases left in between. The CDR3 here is CASIRGNTDTQYF. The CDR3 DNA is TGTGCCAGCATTCGGGGGAACACAGATACGCAGTATTTT.

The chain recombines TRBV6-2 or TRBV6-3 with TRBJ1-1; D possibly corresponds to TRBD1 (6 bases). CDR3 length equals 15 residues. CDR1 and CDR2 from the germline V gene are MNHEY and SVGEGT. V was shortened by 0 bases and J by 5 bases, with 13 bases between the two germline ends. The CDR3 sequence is CASSYSGRGWTEAFF. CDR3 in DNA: TGTGCCAGCAGTTACTCGGGGAGGGGGTGGACTGAAGCTTTCTTT.